This T cell receptor (beta chain) was profiled in a study of blood T cell repertoires in COVID-19. Study in general: Both acute and convalescent COVID-19 samples were obtained from the United States, Italy and Spain.

The CDR3 has 15 residues. Looked up from germline, CDR1 is SGHTA and CDR2 is FQGNSA. J lost 8 bases, V lost 1 base, and 10 bases had no gene match. In the study's own analysis: Estimation of nucleated cell counts was performed using reference gene primer amplification. Profiling relied on immunoSEQ multiplex PCR, and the TCRdb table lists in-frame clones only, not all of them. The V and J calls and clone size are taken from that table; D and trimming were inferred from the DNA. The table includes 55,000 to 75,000 clones, about 80% detected once. The material sequenced was peripheral blood. This clonotype was sampled from a human donor in a cohort sampled during active COVID-19. The chain couples TRBV7-2 to TRBJ1-2, with 7 bases matching TRBD1. The CDR3 DNA sequence: TGTGCCAGCAGCTTAGACAGGGGCCGCAACCTAGGCTACACCTTC. This sequence encodes CASSLDRGRNLGYTF.